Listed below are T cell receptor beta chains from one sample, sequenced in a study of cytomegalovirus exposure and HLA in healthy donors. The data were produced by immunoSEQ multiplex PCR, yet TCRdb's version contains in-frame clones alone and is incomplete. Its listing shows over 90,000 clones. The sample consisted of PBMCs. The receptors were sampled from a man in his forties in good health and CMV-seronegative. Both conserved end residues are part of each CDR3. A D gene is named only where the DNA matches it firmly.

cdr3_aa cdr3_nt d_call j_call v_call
CASSLEAGRAYNEQFF TGTGCCAGCAGCTTAGAGGCAGGGAGGGCCTACAATGAGCAGTTCTTC TRBD2 TRBJ2-1 TRBV7-6
CASSKTGNEQYF TGTGCCAGCTCCAAGACAGGGAACGAGCAGTACTTC TRBD1 TRBJ2-7 TRBV6-6
CASSLDRVSNQPQHF TGTGCCAGCAGCTTGGACAGGGTAAGCAATCAGCCCCAGCATTTT NA TRBJ1-5 TRBV5-4
CASTSGLAVETQYF TGTGCCAGCACCTCGGGACTAGCCGTCGAGACCCAGTACTTC TRBD2 TRBJ2-5 TRBV2
CASSKTSGGSSYEQYF TGTGCCAGCTCCAAGACTAGCGGGGGAAGCTCCTACGAGCAGTACTTC TRBD2 TRBJ2-7 TRBV18
CASSFWDNDYEQYF TGTGCCAGCAGCTTTTGGGACAACGACTACGAGCAGTACTTC NA TRBJ2-7 TRBV5-7
CAWSRRGSGANVLTF TGTGCCTGGAGTCGGAGGGGTTCGGGGGCCAACGTCCTGACTTTC NA TRBJ2-6 TRBV30
CASSPDREFRNYGYTF TGTGCCAGCAGTCCGGACAGGGAGTTCAGGAACTATGGCTACACCTTC TRBD1 TRBJ1-2 TRBV27
CASSPRVADTEAFF TGTGCCAGCTCACCAAGGGTAGCGGACACTGAAGCTTTCTTT NA TRBJ1-1 TRBV18
CASSLGAGTADQPQHF TGTGCCAGCAGCCTAGGGGCTGGGACAGCAGATCAGCCCCAGCATTTT TRBD1 TRBJ1-5 TRBV9
CASSQYTEQFF TGCGCCAGCAGCCAGTATACTGAGCAGTTCTTC NA TRBJ2-1 TRBV5-1
CAWSVGLTGSSYEQYF TGTGCCTGGAGTGTGGGATTGACAGGGAGCTCCTACGAGCAGTACTTC TRBD1 TRBJ2-7 TRBV30
CASSPRDRVSYTF TGTGCCAGCAGTCCCCGGGACAGGGTATCCTACACCTTC TRBD1 TRBJ1-2 TRBV5-4
CASSAQGARNTEAFF TGTGCCAGCAGCGCACAGGGGGCTCGGAACACTGAAGCTTTCTTT TRBD1 TRBJ1-1 TRBV11-2
CASSLGGGETQYF TGTGCCAGCAGTTTAGGGGGCGGGGAGACCCAGTACTTC NA TRBJ2-5 TRBV27
CASSSFGGERSGNTIYF TGTGCCAGCAGTTCCTTCGGGGGGGAACGATCTGGAAACACCATATATTTT NA TRBJ1-3 TRBV7-8
CASSLAAPYNEQFF TGCGCCAGTTCGCTAGCGGCACCTTACAATGAGCAGTTCTTC TRBD2 TRBJ2-1 TRBV10-2
CAGWTSGGLPGYTF TGTGCCGGGTGGACTTCAGGGGGCCTTCCAGGCTACACCTTC TRBD1 TRBJ1-2 TRBV2
CASSSPSTDTQYF TGTGCCAGCTCATCTCCTAGCACAGATACGCAGTATTTT NA TRBJ2-3 TRBV18
CASTVSPSGANVLTF TGTGCCAGCACAGTTTCCCCCTCAGGGGCCAACGTCCTGACTTTC NA TRBJ2-6 TRBV27
CASSVSGSFTDTQYF TGTGCCAGCAGCGTATCAGGAAGCTTCACAGATACGCAGTATTTT NA TRBJ2-3 TRBV9
CASSVAGAHTGELFF TGTGCCAGCAGTGTCGCGGGAGCTCACACCGGGGAGCTGTTTTTT TRBD2 TRBJ2-2 TRBV6-1
CASSPRGGDYGYTF TGTGCCAGCAGCCCTCGGGGTGGAGACTATGGCTACACCTTC NA TRBJ1-2 TRBV6-5
CASSVKGAGGEQFF TGTGCCAGCAGCGTTAAGGGGGCCGGGGGTGAGCAGTTCTTC NA TRBJ2-1 TRBV9
CASSSANIQYF TGTGCCAGCAGCTCCGCGAACATTCAGTACTTC NA TRBJ2-4 TRBV7-2
CASRGTGRNTEAFF TGTGCCAGCAGAGGGACAGGTCGGAACACTGAAGCTTTCTTT TRBD1 TRBJ1-1 TRBV2
CASSVPGQGYEQYF TGTGCCAGCAGCGTGCCGGGACAGGGCTACGAGCAGTACTTC TRBD1 TRBJ2-7 TRBV5-4
CASSHGDSQTEAFF TGTGCCAGTAGCCACGGGGACAGCCAAACTGAAGCTTTCTTT TRBD1 TRBJ1-1 TRBV19
CATSRSLMTGGNEKLFF TGTGCCACCAGCAGATCCCTCATGACAGGGGGTAATGAAAAACTGTTTTTT TRBD1 TRBJ1-4 TRBV15
CASKILAGGPEDIQYF TGTGCCAGCAAAATACTAGCGGGAGGGCCGGAGGACATTCAGTACTTC TRBD2 TRBJ2-4 TRBV28
CASSPTGGPGNTIYF TGTGCCAGCTCACCCACCGGGGGGCCTGGAAACACCATATATTTT NA TRBJ1-3 TRBV18
CASSFGLAGVTDTQYF TGTGCCAGCAGCTTCGGACTAGCGGGAGTCACAGATACGCAGTATTTT TRBD2 TRBJ2-3 TRBV7-8
CAWSVYAGDTEAFF TGTGCCTGGAGTGTATATGCAGGGGACACTGAAGCTTTCTTT NA TRBJ1-1 TRBV30
CAWSAIRGREGYTF TGTGCCTGGAGTGCAATTCGGGGTCGGGAAGGCTACACCTTC NA TRBJ1-2 TRBV30
CASSLGAGQSYGYTF TGCGCCAGCAGCTTGGGGGCAGGGCAATCTTACGGCTACACCTTC NA TRBJ1-2 TRBV5-1
CAWSNTGVGTPLHF TGTGCCTGGAGTAACACGGGAGTCGGGACACCCCTCCACTTT NA TRBJ1-6 TRBV30
CASSLGQGVSKNIQYF TGCGCCAGCAGCTTGGGACAGGGGGTGAGCAAAAACATTCAGTACTTC TRBD1 TRBJ2-4 TRBV5-1
CASSQGSESYGYTF TGCGCCAGCAGCCAAGGGAGTGAAAGCTATGGCTACACCTTC NA TRBJ1-2 TRBV4-1
CASTVTGGGRKETQYF TGTGCCAGCACCGTCACTGGGGGGGGAAGGAAAGAGACCCAGTACTTC TRBD2 TRBJ2-5 TRBV2
CASSLAVIGEQYF TGTGCCAGCAGCTTGGCGGTGATCGGCGAGCAGTACTTC NA TRBJ2-7 TRBV5-8
CASSLGKGYEQYF TGTGCCAGCAGTTTAGGTAAGGGGTACGAGCAGTACTTC NA TRBJ2-7 TRBV28
CASKEVNGRDSPLHF TGTGCCAGCAAGGAGGTTAATGGTAGGGATTCACCCCTCCACTTT NA TRBJ1-6 TRBV6-5
CASSLAGADPYEQYF TGTGCCAGCAGTTTAGCGGGAGCGGACCCCTACGAGCAGTACTTC TRBD2 TRBJ2-7 TRBV28
CATWDSEAFF TGTGCCACCTGGGACAGTGAAGCTTTCTTT TRBD1 TRBJ1-1 TRBV10-3
CASRAPGQGEYEQYF TGTGCCAGCAGAGCCCCGGGACAGGGCGAATACGAGCAGTACTTC TRBD1 TRBJ2-7 TRBV6-5
CASSNPPSGIDEQFF TGTGCCAGCAGTAATCCACCAAGCGGGATCGATGAGCAGTTCTTC TRBD2 TRBJ2-1 TRBV6-5
CASSLVGQGVYEQYF TGTGCCAGCAGCTTAGTGGGGCAGGGGGTCTACGAGCAGTACTTC TRBD1 TRBJ2-7 TRBV7-9
CASSNGGLTEAFF TGTGCCAGTAGTAACGGCGGGCTGACTGAAGCTTTCTTT NA TRBJ1-1 TRBV19
CSVASGSGGTGELFF TGCAGCGTTGCTAGCGGGAGTGGTGGTACCGGGGAGCTGTTTTTT TRBD2 TRBJ2-2 TRBV29-1
CASSPTGGSDTQYF TGTGCCAGCAGCCCTACTGGAGGGTCAGATACGCAGTATTTT NA TRBJ2-3 TRBV7-2